This paragraph reports one TCR beta chain. Its cognate antigen is unknown. The ends were cut back, 5 bases at V and 5 bases at J, with 9 bases in the middle. Germline CDR1 reads DFQATT; CDR2 reads SNEGSKA (reference sequence). The CDR3 is 11 amino acids. This sample was taken from a study of T cells in localized non-small cell lung cancer. Points from the study as a whole: Compared with tumor, uninvolved adjacent lung displayed greater T cell clonality, ranking highest overall. In the blood, greater T cell density corresponded to longer overall survival. For the top 100 tumor clones, a median roughly 53 also appeared in adjacent lung. Heterogeneity within the tumor remains possible, as just one region underwent sequencing.

Method: immunoSEQ multiplex PCR; TCRdb's copy keeps in-frame clones and lacks some. The table has about 53,000 clones, roughly 83% seen once. Sequences were derived from peripheral blood mononuclear cells, sampled before any cancer treatment. The receptor was derived from a man aged 35-75 years with stage III lung adenocarcinoma. This chain links TRBV20-1 with TRBJ2-5; no reliable D call. DNA for the CDR3: TGCAGTGCTCAGGTCGGGGAGACCCAGTACTTC. Translation gives CSAQVGETQYF.